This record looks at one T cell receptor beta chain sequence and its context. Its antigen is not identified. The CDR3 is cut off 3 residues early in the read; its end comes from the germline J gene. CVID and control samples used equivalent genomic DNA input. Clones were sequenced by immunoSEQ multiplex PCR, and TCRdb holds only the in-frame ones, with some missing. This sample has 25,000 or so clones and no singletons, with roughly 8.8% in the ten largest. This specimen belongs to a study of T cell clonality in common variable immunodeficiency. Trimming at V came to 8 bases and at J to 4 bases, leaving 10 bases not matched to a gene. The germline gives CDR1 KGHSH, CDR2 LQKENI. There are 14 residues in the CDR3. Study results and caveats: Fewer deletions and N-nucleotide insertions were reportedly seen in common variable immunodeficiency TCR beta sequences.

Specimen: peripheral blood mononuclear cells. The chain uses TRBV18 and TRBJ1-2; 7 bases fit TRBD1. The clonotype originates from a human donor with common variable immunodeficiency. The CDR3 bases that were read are TGTGCCAGCGCAAAGGGGGCGCAAACCTATGGC. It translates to CASAKGAQTYG. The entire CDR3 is CASAKGAQTYGYTF.